What follows are 20 T cell receptor beta chains derived from one specimen sequenced in a study of shared clonotypes between healthy human individuals. Clones were read by immunoSEQ multiplex PCR, and TCRdb kept only the in-frame ones, dropping some. The table lists around 100,000 clones, just over 65% of them singletons, with roughly a quarter in the top ten. The specimen sequenced was memory CD8+ T cells sorted from blood. Subset in this sample: CD45RO+ cells pooled with CCR7-negative TemRA cells. Source of these receptors: a young woman in good health.

The chain is built from TRBV5-6 and TRBJ2-5; weak D call: TRBD1 (5 bases). This CDR3 region has 14 residues. Per the germline V gene, CDR1 is SGHDT and CDR2 is YYEEEE. Trimming pared 3 bases from V and 3 bases from J, leaving 12 bases between. CDR3 coding DNA: TGTGCCAGCAGCTGGACGACAGACGAAGAGACCCAGTACTTC. Translation: CASSWTTDEETQYF.

The V gene is TRBV6-1, the J gene TRBJ1-2; possibly TRBD1 for D (6 bases). The CDR3 contains 15 residues. Germline V lookup: CDR1 MNHNS, CDR2 SASEGT. V was shortened by 3 bases and J by 8 bases, with 19 bases between the two germline ends. The CDR3, as DNA: TGTGCCAGCAGTGACCTGGTAGGGGGAATAGGAGGCTACACCTTC. It specifies CASSDLVGGIGGYTF.

This clone is a singleton in its sample. The rearrangement uses TRBV25-1 and TRBJ2-1; D possibly corresponds to TRBD1 (6 bases). There are 15 residues in the CDR3. Between the trimmed V and J ends, which lost 4 bases and 1 base, there was a span of 11 bases. Germline lookup yields CDR1 MGHDK and CDR2 SYGVNS. This CDR3 is CASSASGDSYNEQFF. CDR3 in DNA: TGTGCCAGCAGTGCGTCAGGGGATTCCTACAATGAGCAGTTCTTC. The entire variable domain, with the rest obtained from reference TRBV25-1 and TRBJ2-1, is as follows: EADIYQTPRYLVIGTGKKITLECSQTMGHDKMYWYQQDPGMELHLIHYSYGVNSTEKGDLSSESTVSRIRTEHFPLTLESARPSHTSQYLCASSASGDSYNEQFFGPGTRLTVL.

This rearrangement joins TRBV2 to TRBJ1-1, with D unclear. V lost 2 bases to trimming and J lost 11 bases, with 21 bases between them. This CDR3 region has 15 residues. In germline, CDR1 is SNHLY, CDR2 FYNNEI. CDR3 sequence reads: CASSESVLGQYAAFF. The CDR3 DNA reads as TGTGCCAGCAGTGAATCAGTCCTGGGCCAGTACGCGGCTTTCTTT.

This clone has a handful of counts. The J gene is TRBJ2-7, the V gene TRBV5-4; a possible D gene is TRBD2 (5 bases). The V gene lost 3 bases and the J gene lost 2 bases, with 12 bases spanning the gap. Looked up from germline, CDR1 is SGHNT and CDR2 is YYREEE (reference sequence). The CDR3 spans 14 residues. The CDR3 loop is CASSSDNSAYEQYF. In nucleotides, the CDR3 is TGTGCCAGCAGCTCAGACAATAGCGCCTACGAGCAGTACTTC.

V usage is TRBV5-4 and J usage is TRBJ1-6, with TRBD1 matching 7 bases. The CDR3 runs to 14 residues. In germline, CDR1 is SGHNT, CDR2 YYREEE (reference sequence). The junction had 1 base not matched to a gene; V was cut back by 0 bases and J by 7 bases. The chain's CDR3 is CASSLDRGNSPLHF. DNA of the CDR3: TGTGCCAGCAGCTTGGACAGGGGCAATTCACCCCTCCACTTT.

V usage is TRBV16 and J usage is TRBJ1-5; TRBD1 might be the D (6 bases). Germline V lookup: CDR1 KGHSY, CDR2 FQNENV. V lost 4 bases to trimming and J lost 0 bases, with 13 bases between them. This CDR3 contains 16 residues. The CDR3 DNA reads TGTGCCAGCAGCCTGTCAACAGGGAATAGCAATCAGCCCCAGCATTTT. As protein: CASSLSTGNSNQPQHF.

V gene TRBV5-5 combines with J gene TRBJ1-5, with D unresolved. The ends were cut back, 3 bases at V and 0 bases at J, with 13 bases in the middle. Looked up from germline, CDR1 is SGHKS and CDR2 is YYEKEE (reference sequence). The CDR3 is 16 amino acids. The CDR3 nucleotides read TGTGCCAGCAGCTCCCAGACTCAATATAGCAATCAGCCCCAGCATTTT. Residues: CASSSQTQYSNQPQHF.

The chain recombines TRBV6-1 with TRBJ1-1, with a tentative D call TRBD1 (6 bases). The CDR3 has 14 amino acids. Germline CDR1 and CDR2: MNHNS and SASEGT. V lost 7 bases and J lost 1, with 13 bases in between. The DNA for the CDR3 is TGTGCCAGCAATGAGGGGGGATCGAACACTGAAGCTTTCTTT. As protein: CASNEGGSNTEAFF.

The chain combines TRBV7-9 with TRBJ1-5; no clear D gene. From germline, CDR1 is SEHNR and CDR2 FQNEAQ (reference sequence). Trimming pared 4 bases from V and 4 bases from J, leaving 5 bases between. The CDR3 is made up of 12 amino acids. Here the CDR3 DNA reads TGTGCCAGCAGCTGGAAAAATCAGCCCCAGCATTTT. Amino acids: CASSWKNQPQHF.

V gene TRBV6-6 combines with J gene TRBJ2-7; 7 nucleotides agree with TRBD1. The CDR3 totals 14 residues. The junction had 7 bases not matched to a gene; V was cut back by 6 bases and J by 2 bases. Germline V gene lookup returns CDR1 MNHNY and CDR2 SVGAGI (reference sequence). The CDR3 DNA follows: TGTGCCAGCAGCTCGAGAGGGACAGCCTACGAGCAGTACTTC. Translated, it gives CASSSRGTAYEQYF.

The rearrangement uses TRBV7-9 and TRBJ1-1, with a weak D call TRBD1 (5 bases). This CDR3 region has 15 residues. The germline CDR1 and CDR2 sequences are SEHNR and FQNEAQ (reference sequence). Trimming shortened V by 3 bases and J by 1 base, and 12 bases separated the two germline ends. The CDR3 here is CASSLGTGRNTEAFF. The DNA of the CDR3 is TGTGCCAGCAGCTTGGGGACGGGGAGGAACACTGAAGCTTTCTTT.

The chain couples TRBV5-1 to TRBJ1-2; D remains unclear. CDR1 is SGHRS and CDR2 is YFSETQ in the germline V gene. The CDR3 consists of 13 residues. Trimming stripped 3 bases from V and 7 bases from J, with 13 bases between. The CDR3 protein is CASSSTYLGGYTF. The CDR3 nucleotides read TGCGCCAGCAGCTCGACATATTTGGGTGGCTACACCTTC.

To note about this clone: One base away lies a much larger clone, so this may be a sequencing read error. The V and J genes are TRBV25-1 and TRBJ2-7, with D perhaps being TRBD1 or TRBD2 (5 bases each). V lost 3 bases and J lost 0, with 12 bases in between. CDR1 is MGHDK and CDR2 is SYGVNS in the germline V gene. CDR3 size: 15 residues. The CDR3 nucleotides are TGTGCCAGCAGTGACCGGGACGGCCACTCCTACGAGCAGTACTTC. Translation gives CASSDRDGHSYEQYF.

The chain employs TRBV19 and TRBJ2-1; tentative D call: TRBD2 (6 bases). Trimming shortened V by 4 bases and J by 6 bases, and 10 bases separated the two germline ends. The germline CDR1 and CDR2 sequences are LNHDA and SQIVND (reference sequence). The CDR3 loop spans 13 amino acids. Here the CDR3 DNA reads TGTGCCAGTAGTAGGTGGGAGGTCAATGAGCAGTTCTTC. It is translated as CASSRWEVNEQFF. Supplemented by reference TRBV19 and TRBJ2-1, the full variable domain reads DGGITQSPKYLFRKEGQNVTLSCEQNLNHDAMYWYRQDPGQGLRLIYYSQIVNDFQKGDIAEGYSVSREKKESFPLTVTSAQKNPTAFYLCASSRWEVNEQFFGPGTRLTVL.

The count of this clone is one. The sample contains more than one DNA sequence encoding this CDR3. The chain recombines TRBV27 with TRBJ2-7; 7 bases map to TRBD1. CDR1 and CDR2 (germline): MNHEY, SMNVEV (reference sequence). The V and J ends lost 8 bases and 3 bases, in that order; junction bases with no gene match: 10. This CDR3 has 14 residues. DNA for the CDR3: TGTGCCAGCTCTCCGACAGGGTCCAGCTACGAGCAGTACTTC. Residues: CASSPTGSSYEQYF.

The J gene is TRBJ2-1, the V gene TRBV15, with TRBD2 matching over 11 bases. V trimming: 4 bases; J trimming: 0 bases; junction bases outside the gene matches: 2. In germline, CDR1 is LNHNV, CDR2 YYDKDF (reference sequence). CDR3 length: 16 residues. The CDR3 region has the DNA TGTGCCACCAGCACCACTAGCGGGGGCTCCTACAATGAGCAGTTCTTC. This translates into CATSTTSGGSYNEQFF.

This clone showed up just a few times. J is TRBJ2-1 and V is TRBV19, with D tentatively TRBD1 (6 bases). Trimming cost V 3 bases and J 4 bases, with 13 bases left between them. Germline V gives CDR1 LNHDA, CDR2 SQIVND (reference sequence). The CDR3 spans 15 residues. DNA for the CDR3: TGTGCCAGTAGTATCACAGGGAATGGATACAATGAGCAGTTCTTC. The encoded protein is CASSITGNGYNEQFF.

DNA for the CDR3: TGTGCCAGCAGTATCGGACTAGCGGGGACCTACGAGCAGTACTTC. Protein product: CASSIGLAGTYEQYF. The chain links TRBV27 to TRBJ2-7; 12 bases are a match to TRBD2. In germline, CDR1 is MNHEY, CDR2 SMNVEV (reference sequence). V lost 5 bases and J lost 2; bases outside the gene matches: 4. CDR3 length: 15 residues.

This clone has just a few counts. The chain employs TRBV25-1 and TRBJ2-7; weak D call: TRBD2 (5 bases). Germline V CDR1 and CDR2: MGHDK, SYGVNS. The CDR3 spans 13 residues. V lost 1 base and J 5 bases, leaving 9 bases between the germline ends. CDR3 nucleotides: TGTGCCAGCAGTGAATTACGAGGGCACGAGCAGTACTTC. Translation: CASSELRGHEQYF.